The table lists the clone carrying this T cell receptor (beta chain) with a few counts. TCRdb keeps only in-frame clones here, not all; method: immunoSEQ multiplex PCR. The sample yields roughly 120,000 clones, 75% to 90% seen once. With V trimmed by 4 bases and J by 8 bases, 18 bases remained unmatched. CDR3 size: 17 residues. The entry originates in a study of blood T cell repertoires in COVID-19. This TCR was recovered from a woman older than 75 with COVID-19, enrolled during active disease. The sequenced sample was peripheral blood. The rearrangement uses TRBV5-3 and TRBJ2-7; 10 bases match TRBD2. TRBV5-3 counts as an open reading frame of uncertain function. CDR3 bases: TGTGCCAGAAGCAAATCGGCCAGACTAGCGGGTTCAATTAAGCAGTACTTC. It translates to CARSKSARLAGSIKQYF.